This T cell receptor (beta chain) appears in the sequencing data of a study of post-analysis software for immune sequencing data. The CDR3 is 11 residues long. CDR1 and CDR2 (germline): SQVTM, ANQGSEA. Study-wide findings and caveats: Patients with multiple sclerosis recorded significantly lower normalized Chao1 diversity than controls, the study found. About 5 TRBV segments occurring more often in patients than controls included TRBV5-6, TRBV5-1 and TRBV20-1.

Points on this clonotype: No antigen is known for it.

Unique molecular identifiers were built into the TCR beta cDNA libraries. Each CDR3 protein gets one entry after TCRdb re-called the PCR reads with MiXCR. The sample holds some 890,000 distinct CDR3 sequences, about 53% seen once. The gene calls are TRBV29-1 and TRBJ2-1; D gene uncertain. The J call may be faulty, since TRBJ2-7 better matches the DNA end. Sequenced material: blood. The TCR comes from a girl under 18 with multiple sclerosis. The CDR3 region has the DNA TGCAGCGTTGTCCAGACTTACGAGCAGTACTTC. Translation: CSVVQTYEQYF.